One and the same sample provided the 17 T cell receptor beta chains below, sequenced in a study of blood T cell repertoires in COVID-19. Libraries were prepared by immunoSEQ multiplex PCR; TCRdb keeps only in-frame clonotypes and omits some of them. Altogether tens of thousands of clones are present, around 90% being singletons, with the ten largest covering more than 7%. The sample consisted of peripheral blood. The receptors derive from a human donor in a cohort sampled during active COVID-19.

The genes are TRBV9 and TRBJ1-3; D is possibly TRBD1 (5 bases). The V end was cut by 3 bases, the J end by 2 bases, with 18 bases between. CDR1 is SGDLS, CDR2 YYNGEE, per germline. CDR3 length: 17 amino acids. CDR3 sequence (DNA): TGTGCCAGCAGCGCACCCCTTGGGGAACAGGCTGGAAACACCATATATTTT. This gives the protein CASSAPLGEQAGNTIYF.

This clone was recorded only once. V usage is TRBV6-5 and J usage is TRBJ1-1; D remains unclear. CDR3 length: 13 amino acids. Germline assignment: CDR1 MNHEY and CDR2 SVGAGI. V was shortened by 10 bases and J by 4 bases, with 16 bases between the two germline ends. The CDR3 reads CATGVGEATEAFF. CDR3 in DNA: TGTGCCACCGGGGTCGGGGAGGCCACTGAAGCTTTCTTT.

The rearrangement links TRBV19 to TRBJ1-1, with D possibly matching TRBD1 (5 bases). V lost 1 base to trimming and J lost 7 bases, with 13 bases between them. In germline, CDR1 is LNHDA, CDR2 SQIVND (reference sequence). CDR3 length equals 14 residues. The CDR3 protein is CASSIAADRVEAFF. Here the CDR3 DNA reads TGTGCCAGTAGTATAGCCGCCGACAGAGTTGAAGCTTTCTTT.

The chain combines TRBV7-2 with TRBJ2-7; the match to TRBD1 covers 8 bases. Trimming at V came to 4 bases and at J to 6 bases, leaving 8 bases not matched to a gene. The germline gives CDR1 SGHTA, CDR2 FQGNSA. There are 14 residues in the CDR3. The CDR3: CASSSRTGSGEQYF. CDR3 coding DNA: TGTGCCAGCAGCTCGCGGACAGGGTCTGGCGAGCAGTACTTC.

The genes are TRBV13 and TRBJ2-3, with D unclear. V was trimmed by 5 bases and J by 7 bases, leaving 10 bases between them. Germline CDR1 reads PRHDT; CDR2 reads FYEKMQ (reference sequence). This CDR3 region has 12 residues. CDR3 DNA sequence: TGTGCCAGCAGCCTTGGCCGAAATACGCAGTATTTT. Its protein is CASSLGRNTQYF.

This clone was counted a single time. The gene calls are TRBV29-1 and TRBJ1-2; 9 positions agree with TRBD1. The junction had 6 bases not matched to a gene; V was cut back by 5 bases and J by 8 bases. The CDR3 covers 12 residues. Germline V gene sequence: CDR1 SQVTM, CDR2 ANQGSEA. In DNA form, the CDR3 reads TGCAGCGTTCGGACAGGGGCGGAGGGCTACACCTTC. This translates into CSVRTGAEGYTF.

V and J are TRBV27 and TRBJ1-5, with D tentatively TRBD1 (6 bases). The V end was cut by 3 bases, the J end by 3 bases, with 9 bases between. Germline V gene sequence: CDR1 MNHEY, CDR2 SMNVEV (reference sequence). The CDR3 has 14 amino acids. The CDR3 protein is CASSLGALNQPQHF. The CDR3 DNA reads TGTGCCAGCAGTTTGGGGGCCCTCAATCAGCCCCAGCATTTT.

As to this clone: At one of its ends the junction is not consistent with the germline gene, which may arise from a read error. The rearrangement links TRBV5-8 to TRBJ1-2; 9 nucleotides line up with TRBD1. CDR3 length: 17 amino acids. Germline V gene data show CDR1 as SGHTS and CDR2 as YDEGEE. CDR3 sequence: CASRLGWDRDVNYGYTF. DNA of the CDR3: TGTGCCAGCAGGTTGGGATGGGACAGGGATGTTAACTATGGCTACACCTTC.

This chain joins TRBV30 and TRBJ1-1, with D tentatively TRBD1 (6 bases). Per germline, CDR1 GTSNPN and CDR2 SVGIG (reference sequence). V gave up 0 bases and J gave up 0 bases, with 11 bases separating them. The CDR3 consists of 15 residues. The CDR3 nucleotides read TGTGCCTGGAGTGTGGGGGCGATGATGAACACTGAAGCTTTCTTT. This gives the protein CAWSVGAMMNTEAFF.

This chain connects TRBV5-4 to TRBJ1-1; D is perhaps TRBD1 (6 bases). CDR3 length: 11 amino acids. V dropped 4 bases and J dropped 10 bases, with 11 bases sitting between them. The germline CDR1 and CDR2 sequences are SGHNT and YYREEE (reference sequence). As DNA, the CDR3 is TGTGCCAGCAGCCCAGGGGAGGGAGCTTTCTTT. Protein: CASSPGEGAFF.

About this clone itself: At the DNA level, this CDR3 is encoded by other sequences in the same sample as well. The gene calls are TRBV4-2 and TRBJ1-1; TRBD1 matches at 7 bases. J lost 8 bases, V lost 0 bases, and 3 bases had no gene match. CDR3 length: 13 residues. CDR1 is LGHNA and CDR2 is YNFKEQ in the germline V gene. The CDR3 DNA follows: TGTGCCAGCAGCCAAGATCGACAGGGAGAAGCTTTCTTT. This codes for CASSQDRQGEAFF.

The V call is TRBV2, the J call TRBJ1-5; D is ambiguous. This CDR3 is built from 15 residues. Trimming took 4 bases from V and 2 from J, leaving 12 bases between them. Germline V gene lookup returns CDR1 SNHLY and CDR2 FYNNEI. The CDR3 is CASSGSGEGNQPQHF. CDR3 DNA sequence: TGTGCCAGCAGTGGAAGCGGGGAGGGCAATCAGCCCCAGCATTTT. Full variable domain (rest looked up from reference TRBV2 and TRBJ1-5): EPEVTQTPSHQVTQMGQEVILRCVPISNHLYFYWYRQILGQKVEFLVSFYNNEISEKSEIFDDQFSVERPDGSNFTLKIRSTKLEDSAMYFCASSGSGEGNQPQHFGDGTRLSIL.

The genes are TRBV29-1 and TRBJ2-5, with 7 bases aligning to TRBD2. The ends lost 6 bases at V and 1 base at J; junction bases unmatched: 8. Germline CDR1 is SQVTM and CDR2 is ANQGSEA. The CDR3 extends over 14 amino acids. The CDR3 nucleotides read TGCAGCGTGGCTAGCGGACCGATCCAAGAGACCCAGTACTTC. Translation: CSVASGPIQETQYF.

J is TRBJ1-6 and V is TRBV6-2 or TRBV6-3; 8 nucleotides match TRBD1. The germline V gene encodes CDR1 MNHEY and CDR2 SVGEGT. V dropped 5 bases and J dropped 7; count of bases not matched to a gene: 7. The CDR3 runs 15 residues. The CDR3 reads CASSDRGGMNSPLHF. The CDR3 bases are TGTGCCAGCAGTGACAGGGGAGGGATGAATTCACCCCTCCACTTT.

This clone turned up a few times. The DNA of the CDR3 is TGTGCCAGCAGCCTGGTGCAGGGGGCGGGTGGCTACACCTTC. It specifies CASSLVQGAGGYTF. J is TRBJ1-2 and V is TRBV7-6; 8 bases align to TRBD1. V lost 5 bases, J lost 7 bases, and 9 bases stayed unmatched. The length of the CDR3 is 14 residues. CDR1 and CDR2 from the germline V gene are SGHVS and FNYEAQ.

The chain uses TRBV2 and TRBJ1-2; D is unresolved. The CDR3 sequence is 11 residues long. Germline CDR1 reads SNHLY; CDR2 reads FYNNEI. Trimming took 8 bases from V and 2 from J, leaving 6 bases between them. As DNA, the CDR3 is TGTGCCAGCCAATCAAACTATGGCTACACCTTC. Residues: CASQSNYGYTF.

The chain has TRBV13 and TRBJ2-7; D remains unclear. Germline lookup yields CDR1 PRHDT and CDR2 FYEKMQ (reference sequence). Trimming shortened V by 2 bases and J by 6 bases, and 8 bases separated the two germline ends. This CDR3 has 12 amino acids. The CDR3 DNA is TGTGCCAGCAGCTTACGCGATGGCGAGCAGTACTTC. Translation: CASSLRDGEQYF.